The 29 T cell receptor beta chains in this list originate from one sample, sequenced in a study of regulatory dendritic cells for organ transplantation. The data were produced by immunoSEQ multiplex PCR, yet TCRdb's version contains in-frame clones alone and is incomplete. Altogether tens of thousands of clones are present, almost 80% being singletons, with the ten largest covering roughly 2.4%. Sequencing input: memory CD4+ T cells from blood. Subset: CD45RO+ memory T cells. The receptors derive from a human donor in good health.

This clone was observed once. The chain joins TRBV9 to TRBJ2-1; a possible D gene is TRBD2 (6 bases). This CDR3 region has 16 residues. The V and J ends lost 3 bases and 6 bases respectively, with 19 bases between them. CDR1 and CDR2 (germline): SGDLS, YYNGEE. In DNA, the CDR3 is TGTGCCAGCAGCGCCACTATCGGGACTCCCCCCAATGAGCAGTTCTTC. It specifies CASSATIGTPPNEQFF.

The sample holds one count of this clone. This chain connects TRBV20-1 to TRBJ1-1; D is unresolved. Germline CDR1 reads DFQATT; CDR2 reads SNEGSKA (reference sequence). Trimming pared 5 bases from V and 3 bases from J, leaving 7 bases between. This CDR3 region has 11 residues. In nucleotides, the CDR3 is TGCAGTGCTGAAAGAGACACTGAAGCTTTCTTT. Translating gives CSAERDTEAFF.

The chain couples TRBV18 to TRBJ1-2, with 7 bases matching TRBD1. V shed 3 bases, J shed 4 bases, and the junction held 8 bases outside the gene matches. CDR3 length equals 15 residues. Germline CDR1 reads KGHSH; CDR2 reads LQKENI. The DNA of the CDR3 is TGTGCCAGCTCACCTCAAGAGGGGGCAGGCTATGGCTACACCTTC. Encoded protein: CASSPQEGAGYGYTF.

The CDR3 region is CASSIPGRNTEAFF. In DNA form, the CDR3 reads TGTGCCAGTAGTATTCCGGGGAGGAACACTGAAGCTTTCTTT. The chain is built from TRBV19 and TRBJ1-1; D is unclear. V gave up 3 bases and J gave up 1 base, with 9 bases separating them. Germline lookup yields CDR1 LNHDA and CDR2 SQIVND (reference sequence). The CDR3 totals 14 residues.

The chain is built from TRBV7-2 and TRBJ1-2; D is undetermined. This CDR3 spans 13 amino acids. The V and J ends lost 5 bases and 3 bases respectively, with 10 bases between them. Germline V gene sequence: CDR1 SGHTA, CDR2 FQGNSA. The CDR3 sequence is CASSLNRDYGYTF. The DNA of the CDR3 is TGTGCCAGCAGCCTTAATAGGGACTATGGCTACACCTTC.

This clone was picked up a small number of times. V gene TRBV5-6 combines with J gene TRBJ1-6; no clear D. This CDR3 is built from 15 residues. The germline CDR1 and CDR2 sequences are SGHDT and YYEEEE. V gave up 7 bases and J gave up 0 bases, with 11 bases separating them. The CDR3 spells CASQALGSYNSPLHF. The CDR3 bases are TGTGCCAGCCAGGCGTTGGGCTCCTATAATTCACCCCTCCACTTT.

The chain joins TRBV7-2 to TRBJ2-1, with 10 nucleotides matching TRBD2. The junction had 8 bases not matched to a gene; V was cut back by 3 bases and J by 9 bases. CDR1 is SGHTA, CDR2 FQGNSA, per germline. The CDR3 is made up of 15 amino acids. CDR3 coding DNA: TGTGCCAGCAGCTTGATAGCGGGGGGTTCTGGTGAGCAGTTCTTC. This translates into CASSLIAGGSGEQFF. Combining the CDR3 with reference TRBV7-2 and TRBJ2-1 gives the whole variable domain GAGVSQSPSNKVTEKGKDVELRCDPISGHTALYWYRQSLGQGLEFLIYFQGNSAPDKSGLPSDRFSAERTGGSVSTLTIQRTQQEDSAVYLCASSLIAGGSGEQFFGPGTRLTVL.

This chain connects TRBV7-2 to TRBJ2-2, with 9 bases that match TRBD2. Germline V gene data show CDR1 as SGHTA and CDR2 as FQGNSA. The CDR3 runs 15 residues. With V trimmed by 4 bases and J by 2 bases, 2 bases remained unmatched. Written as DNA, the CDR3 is TGTGCCAGCAGCTCTAGCGGGATCAACACCGGGGAGCTGTTTTTT. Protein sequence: CASSSSGINTGELFF.

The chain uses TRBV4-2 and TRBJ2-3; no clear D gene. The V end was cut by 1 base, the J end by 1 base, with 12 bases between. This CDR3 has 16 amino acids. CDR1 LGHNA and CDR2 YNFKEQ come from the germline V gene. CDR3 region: CASSQGGEKGTDTQYF. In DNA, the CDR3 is TGTGCCAGCAGCCAAGGAGGCGAGAAGGGCACAGATACGCAGTATTTT.

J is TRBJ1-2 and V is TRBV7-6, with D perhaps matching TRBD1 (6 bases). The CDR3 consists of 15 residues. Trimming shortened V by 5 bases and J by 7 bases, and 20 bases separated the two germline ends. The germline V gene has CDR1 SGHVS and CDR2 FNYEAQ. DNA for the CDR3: TGTGCCAGCAGCCAAGGACATTTGGGGGCCGGTGGCTACACCTTC. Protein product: CASSQGHLGAGGYTF.

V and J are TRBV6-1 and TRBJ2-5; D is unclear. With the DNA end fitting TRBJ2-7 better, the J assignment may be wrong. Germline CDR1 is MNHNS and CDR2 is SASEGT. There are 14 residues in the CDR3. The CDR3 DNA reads TGTGCCAGCAGTCCAGTGGGCCTAGTCTACGAGCAGTACTTC. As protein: CASSPVGLVYEQYF.

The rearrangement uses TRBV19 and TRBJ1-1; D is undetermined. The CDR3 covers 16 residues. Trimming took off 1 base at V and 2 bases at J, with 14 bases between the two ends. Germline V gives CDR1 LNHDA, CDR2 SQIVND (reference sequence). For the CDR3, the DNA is TGTGCCAGTAGTATAGGCCCTCGGGCAGGCAACACTGAAGCTTTCTTT. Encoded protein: CASSIGPRAGNTEAFF.

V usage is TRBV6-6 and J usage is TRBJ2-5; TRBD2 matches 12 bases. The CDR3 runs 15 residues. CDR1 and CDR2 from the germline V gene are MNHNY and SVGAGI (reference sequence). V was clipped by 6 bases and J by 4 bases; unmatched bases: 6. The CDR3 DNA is TGTGCCAGCAGCACCGGGGGACTAGCGGGAGAGACCCAGTACTTC. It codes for CASSTGGLAGETQYF.

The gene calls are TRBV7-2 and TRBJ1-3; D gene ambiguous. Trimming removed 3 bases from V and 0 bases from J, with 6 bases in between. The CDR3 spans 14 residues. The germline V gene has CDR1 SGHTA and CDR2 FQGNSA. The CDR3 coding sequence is TGTGCCAGCAGCTTGTCTTCCTCTGGAAACACCATATATTTT. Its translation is CASSLSSSGNTIYF.

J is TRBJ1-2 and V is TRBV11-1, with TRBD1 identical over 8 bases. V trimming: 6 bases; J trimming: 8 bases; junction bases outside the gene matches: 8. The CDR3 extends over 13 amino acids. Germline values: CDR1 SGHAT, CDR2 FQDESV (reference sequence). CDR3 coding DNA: TGTGCCAGCAGTCAGACAGGGGCTGACGGCTACACCTTC. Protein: CASSQTGADGYTF. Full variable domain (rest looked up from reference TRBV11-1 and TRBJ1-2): EAEVAQSPRYKITEKSQAVAFWCDPISGHATLYWYRQILGQGPELLVQFQDESVVDDSQLPKDRFSAERLKGVDSTLKIQPAELGDSAMYLCASSQTGADGYTFGSGTRLTVV.

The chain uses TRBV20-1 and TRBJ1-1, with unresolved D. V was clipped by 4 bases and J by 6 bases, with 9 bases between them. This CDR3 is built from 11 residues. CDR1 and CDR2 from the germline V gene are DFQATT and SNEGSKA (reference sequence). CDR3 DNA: TGCAGTGCTAACGAGTTTTCTGAAGCTTTCTTT. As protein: CSANEFSEAFF.

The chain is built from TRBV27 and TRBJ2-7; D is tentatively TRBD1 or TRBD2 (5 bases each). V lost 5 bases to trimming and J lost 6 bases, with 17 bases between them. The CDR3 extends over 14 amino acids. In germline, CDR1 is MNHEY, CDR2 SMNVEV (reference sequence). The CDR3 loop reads CASSRRDALSEQYF. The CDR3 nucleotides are TGTGCCAGCAGTCGCCGGGACGCCTTGTCCGAGCAGTACTTC.

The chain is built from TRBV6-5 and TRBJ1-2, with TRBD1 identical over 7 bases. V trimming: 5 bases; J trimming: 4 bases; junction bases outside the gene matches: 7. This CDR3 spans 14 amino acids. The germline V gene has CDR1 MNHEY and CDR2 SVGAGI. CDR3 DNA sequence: TGTGCCAGCAGTATCAGGGGGACTCGCTATGGCTACACCTTC. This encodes CASSIRGTRYGYTF.

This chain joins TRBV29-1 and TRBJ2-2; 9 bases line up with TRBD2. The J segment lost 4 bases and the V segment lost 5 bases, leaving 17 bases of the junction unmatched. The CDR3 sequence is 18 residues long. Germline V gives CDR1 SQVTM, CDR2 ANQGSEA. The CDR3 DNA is TGCAGCGTTTTAGCCGGGACTAGCAGGACCGCCCCCACCGGGGAGCTGTTTTTT. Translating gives CSVLAGTSRTAPTGELFF.

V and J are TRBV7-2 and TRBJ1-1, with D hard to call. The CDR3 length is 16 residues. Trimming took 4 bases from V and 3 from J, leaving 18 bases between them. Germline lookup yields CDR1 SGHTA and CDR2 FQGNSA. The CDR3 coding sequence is TGTGCCAGCAGCTCCTCCCCGGTCCCTAAGGACACTGAAGCTTTCTTT. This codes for CASSSSPVPKDTEAFF.

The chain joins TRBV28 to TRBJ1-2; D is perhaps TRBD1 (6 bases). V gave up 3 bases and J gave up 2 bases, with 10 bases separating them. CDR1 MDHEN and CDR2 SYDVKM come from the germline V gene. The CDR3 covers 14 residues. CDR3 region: CASSFTGPNYGYTF. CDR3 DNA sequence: TGTGCCAGCAGTTTCACAGGGCCAAACTATGGCTACACCTTC.

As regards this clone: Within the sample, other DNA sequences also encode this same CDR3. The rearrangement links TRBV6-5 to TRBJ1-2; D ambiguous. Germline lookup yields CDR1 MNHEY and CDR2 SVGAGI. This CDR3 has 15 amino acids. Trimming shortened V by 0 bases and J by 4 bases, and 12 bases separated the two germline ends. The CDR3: CASSYSGSRGYGYTF. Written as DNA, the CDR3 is TGTGCCAGCAGTTACTCGGGCAGCCGGGGCTATGGCTACACCTTC.

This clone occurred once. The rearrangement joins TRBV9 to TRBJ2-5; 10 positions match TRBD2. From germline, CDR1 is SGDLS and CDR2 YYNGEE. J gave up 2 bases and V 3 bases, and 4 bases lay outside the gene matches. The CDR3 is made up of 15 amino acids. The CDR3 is CASSDIAGGQETQYF. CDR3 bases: TGTGCCAGCAGCGACATAGCGGGGGGACAAGAGACCCAGTACTTC.

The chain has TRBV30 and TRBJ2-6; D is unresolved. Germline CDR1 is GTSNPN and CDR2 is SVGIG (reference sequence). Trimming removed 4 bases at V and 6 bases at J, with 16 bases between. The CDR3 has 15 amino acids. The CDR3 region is CAWKDSSGEANVLTF. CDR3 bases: TGTGCCTGGAAAGATAGCTCTGGCGAGGCCAACGTCCTGACTTTC.

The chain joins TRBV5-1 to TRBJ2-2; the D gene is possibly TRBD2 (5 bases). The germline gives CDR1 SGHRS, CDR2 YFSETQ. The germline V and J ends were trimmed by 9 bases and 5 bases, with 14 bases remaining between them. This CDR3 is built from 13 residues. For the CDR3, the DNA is TGCGCCAAGGCGGGTGACACAACCGGGGAGCTGTTTTTT. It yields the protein CAKAGDTTGELFF.

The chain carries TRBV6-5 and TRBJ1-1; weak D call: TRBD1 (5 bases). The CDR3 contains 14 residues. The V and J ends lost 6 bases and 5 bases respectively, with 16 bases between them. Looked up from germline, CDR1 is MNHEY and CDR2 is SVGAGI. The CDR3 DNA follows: TGTGCCAGCAGGACCACAGGAGGTCGTACTGAAGCTTTCTTT. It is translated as CASRTTGGRTEAFF.

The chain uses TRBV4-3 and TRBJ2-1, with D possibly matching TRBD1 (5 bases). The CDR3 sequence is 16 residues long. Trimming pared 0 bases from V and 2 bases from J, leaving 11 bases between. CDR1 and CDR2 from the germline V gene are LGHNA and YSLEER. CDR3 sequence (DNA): TGCGCCAGCAGCCAAGATATAGGGGATCCCTACAATGAGCAGTTCTTC. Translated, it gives CASSQDIGDPYNEQFF.

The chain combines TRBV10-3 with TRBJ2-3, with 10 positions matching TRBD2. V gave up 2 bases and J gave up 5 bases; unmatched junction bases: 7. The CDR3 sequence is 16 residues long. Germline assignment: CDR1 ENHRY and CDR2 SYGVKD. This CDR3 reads CAISEDLLAGEDTQYF. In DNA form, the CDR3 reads TGTGCCATCAGTGAGGATCTTCTAGCGGGAGAAGATACGCAGTATTTT.

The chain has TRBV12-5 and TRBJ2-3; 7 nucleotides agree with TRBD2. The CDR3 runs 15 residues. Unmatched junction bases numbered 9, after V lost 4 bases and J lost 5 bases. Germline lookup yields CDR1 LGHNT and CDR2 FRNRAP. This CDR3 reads CASGSISGWVDTQYF. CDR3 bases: TGTGCTAGTGGTTCCATTAGCGGGTGGGTAGATACGCAGTATTTT.